Each of the 5 T cell receptor beta chains below was sequenced from the same sample in a study of Ad26.COV2.S vaccination and SARS-CoV-2 variants. Treatment noted: over 15 received Ad26.COV2.S at low or high dose, single or two shots; several received placebo; per-sample allocation not given. Sample collection was performed on day 63 after the first vaccine or placebo injection. TCRdb's table, derived via immunoSEQ multiplex PCR, lists solely in-frame clones and lacks some. The sample lists 380,000 or so clones, 83% occurring once. Sequencing used peripheral blood, obtained in a trial of Ad26.COV2.S vaccine versus placebo. The source is a person aged 18-65 years who received the Ad26.COV2.S COVID-19 vaccine or a placebo.

This chain links TRBV24-1 with TRBJ2-1; D possibly corresponds to TRBD2 (6 bases). The CDR3 consists of 17 residues. The germline gives CDR1 KGHDR, CDR2 SFDVKD. V gave up 1 base and J gave up 4 bases, with 16 bases separating them. The DNA for the CDR3 is TGTGCCACCAGTGATTTCCAGGACTACCGCACATACAATGAGCAGTTCTTC. Amino acids: CATSDFQDYRTYNEQFF.

This clone was seen ten or more times. This chain links TRBV3-1 (or the pseudogene TRBV3-2) with TRBJ1-3; D gene uncertain. Germline CDR1 reads LGHDT; CDR2 reads YNNKEL (reference sequence). V was cut by 3 bases and J by 4 bases, with 7 bases left in between. The CDR3 runs to 13 residues. The CDR3: CASSHSTGNTIYF. CDR3 nucleotides: TGTGCCAGCAGCCATTCGACAGGAAACACCATATATTTT.

This chain links TRBV5-1 with TRBJ2-2, with 11 bases fitting TRBD2. The CDR3 runs to 19 residues. Unmatched junction bases numbered 15, after V lost 6 bases and J lost 2 bases. From germline, CDR1 is SGHRS and CDR2 YFSETQ. Written as DNA, the CDR3 is TGCGCCAGCACCACCCCAGGGACCACTAGCGGGGGCAACACCGGGGAGCTGTTTTTT. Protein sequence: CASTTPGTTSGGNTGELFF.

The chain carries TRBV7-9 and TRBJ1-1, with no clear D. The V end was cut by 4 bases, the J end by 8 bases, with 11 bases between. The CDR3 length is 12 residues. Germline CDR1 SEHNR, CDR2 FQNEAQ (reference sequence). CDR3 sequence (DNA): TGTGCCAGCAGCTCCGACGTCGGGGAAGCTTTCTTT. Translating gives CASSSDVGEAFF. Together with reference TRBV7-9 and TRBJ1-1, the CDR3 gives the full variable domain: DTGVSQNPRHKITKRGQNVTFRCDPISEHNRLYWYRQTLGQGPEFLTYFQNEAQLEKSRLLSDRFSAERPKGSFSTLEIQRTEQGDSAMYLCASSSDVGEAFFGQGTRLTVV.

This chain uses TRBV23-1 with TRBJ1-6, with D hard to call. TRBV23-1 is placed among ORFs of uncertain function. With 2 bases removed from V and 13 bases from J, the gap between germline ends came to 15 bases. This CDR3 is built from 14 residues. CDR3 DNA sequence: TGCGCCAGCAGTCAAACCCCATATTCCCTTCCCCTCCACTTT. This translates into CASSQTPYSLPLHF.